This TCR beta chain comes out of a study of blood T cell repertoires in COVID-19. Some clones are missing from TCRdb's copy, which holds only in-frame ones; the method was immunoSEQ multiplex PCR. Of 130,000 or so clones listed, about four fifths are singletons. V lost 4 bases and J lost 6; bases outside the gene matches: 6. The CDR3 runs 15 residues. CDR1 is LNHDA and CDR2 is SQIVND in the germline V gene (reference sequence). The chain employs TRBV19 and TRBJ2-1, with 10 nucleotides matching TRBD2. The receptor was isolated from a man between 25 and 39 years old with COVID-19, enrolled during active disease. Sample: peripheral blood. CDR3 coding DNA: TGTGCCAGTAGTACCCTAGCGGGAGAATTCAATGAGCAGTTCTTC. Amino acid sequence: CASSTLAGEFNEQFF.